This T cell receptor beta chain was retrieved from a study of blood T cell repertoires in COVID-19. This table comes from immunoSEQ multiplex PCR, and its TCRdb copy is limited to in-frame clones, with some not included. Of some 250,000 clones listed, roughly 88% are singletons. The TCR comes from a woman aged 40 to 49 with acute COVID-19. Sequencing used PBMCs or T cells enriched from blood (not recorded which).

CDR3 DNA: TGTGCCAGCAGCGGCGGGACTAGCGGGGTCTACGAGCAGTACTTC. Protein: CASSGGTSGVYEQYF. The chain combines TRBV5-4 with TRBJ2-7, with 13 bases fitting TRBD2. The germline V gene encodes CDR1 SGHNT and CDR2 YYREEE (reference sequence). This CDR3 has 15 residues. Losses at the gene ends were 4 bases for V and 3 bases for J; bases not matched to a gene: 4. The whole variable domain, filled in from reference TRBV5-4 and TRBJ2-7, reads ETGVTQSPTHLIKTRGQQVTLRCSSQSGHNTVSWYQQALGQGPQFIFQYYREEENGRGNFPPRFSGLQFPNYSSELNVNALELDDSALYLCASSGGTSGVYEQYFGPGTRLTVT.